The rows below give T cell receptor beta chains drawn from one sample of a study of T-cell reconstitution after alpha-beta-depleted transplantation in children. MiXCR, run by TCRdb on the PCR reads, gives a single entry per CDR3 protein. The table shows 500,000 to 750,000 distinct CDR3 sequences, with 10% to 15% occurring only once. Sequencing was performed on PBMCs, mostly from graft donor cells, taken 360 days after TCRalphabeta/CD19-depleted stem cell transplant. Source of these receptors: a male patient between 5 and 17 years old who had a stem cell transplant for acute myeloid leukemia, so the T cells may come from the graft donor. Each CDR3 is given with its conserved first and last residue. Each record gives: V gene, J gene, clone size, D gene, CDR3 DNA, CDR3 protein. D genes are given only for firm matches. Expanded clones are given a class, and other clones once, few, many or no size at all.

TRBV4-2,TRBJ2-3,NA,NA,TGTGCCAGCAGCCAAGATTCTCATACGCAGTATTTT,CASSQDSHTQYF
TRBV11-2,TRBJ2-1,few,TRBD2,TGTGCCAGCAGCACCACTAGCGGGAGCTACAATGAGCAGTTCTTC,CASSTTSGSYNEQFF
TRBV29-1,TRBJ1-1,NA,NA,TGCAGCGTTGAGCCGACAGGTATTAACACTGAAGCTTTCTTT,CSVEPTGINTEAFF
TRBV3-1,TRBJ2-7,many,NA,TGTGCCAGCAGCCAAGTACAGCCCGGAATCTTCGAGCAGTACTTC,CASSQVQPGIFEQYF
TRBV10-3,TRBJ1-5,NA,TRBD1,TGTGCCATCAGAAGCGGGACAGGGAATCAGCCCCAGCATTTT,CAIRSGTGNQPQHF
TRBV4-3,TRBJ1-1,few,TRBD1,TGCGCCAGCAGCCTCTTTACCGGGACAGGGCATGGGGAGAACACTGAAGCTTTCTTT,CASSLFTGTGHGENTEAFF
TRBV12-3/TRBV12-4,TRBJ2-5,few,NA,TGTGCCAGCAGTTTAGGGACTGTGGGGGAGACCCAGTACTTC,CASSLGTVGETQYF
TRBV20-1,TRBJ1-6,many,NA,TGCAGTGCTAGAGATGTTCCAATGGGGGTAGTGTCACCCCTCCACTTT,CSARDVPMGVVSPLHF
TRBV4-3,TRBJ2-7,NA,TRBD1,TGCGCCAGCAGAATAACCGGGACAGGGGACTACGAGCAGTACTTC,CASRITGTGDYEQYF
TRBV24-1,TRBJ2-5,many,NA,TGTGCCACCAGCCGAGGCCGGGAGACCCAGTACTTC,CATSRGRETQYF
TRBV4-3,TRBJ2-5,few,NA,TGCGCCAGCAGCCAAGAAGACAGTCGGGAGACCCAGTACTTC,CASSQEDSRETQYF
TRBV9,TRBJ2-1,many,NA,TGTGCCAGCACCCACGGTCAACCGGGTGAGCAGTTCTTC,CASTHGQPGEQFF
TRBV9,TRBJ2-2,many,NA,TGTGCCAGCAGCGGATCCACCGGGAAGGCGAACACCGGGGAGCTGTTTTTT,CASSGSTGKANTGELFF
TRBV6-1,TRBJ2-1,NA,TRBD2,TGTGCCAGCAGAAGGACTAGCGGGAGACTAATCTACAATGAGCAGTTCTTC,CASRRTSGRLIYNEQFF
TRBV20-1,TRBJ2-7,NA,TRBD1,TGCAGTGCTAGAGGGGACAGGGGGCGGATATACGAGCAGTACTTC,CSARGDRGRIYEQYF
TRBV7-3,TRBJ1-1,few,NA,TGTGCCAGCAGCTCACCCCAGGGCAACACTGAAGCTTTCTTT,CASSSPQGNTEAFF
TRBV24-1,TRBJ1-5,NA,TRBD1,TGTGCCACCATTACAGGGGAAGCCGACGGGGGCAATCAGCCCCAGCATTTT,CATITGEADGGNQPQHF